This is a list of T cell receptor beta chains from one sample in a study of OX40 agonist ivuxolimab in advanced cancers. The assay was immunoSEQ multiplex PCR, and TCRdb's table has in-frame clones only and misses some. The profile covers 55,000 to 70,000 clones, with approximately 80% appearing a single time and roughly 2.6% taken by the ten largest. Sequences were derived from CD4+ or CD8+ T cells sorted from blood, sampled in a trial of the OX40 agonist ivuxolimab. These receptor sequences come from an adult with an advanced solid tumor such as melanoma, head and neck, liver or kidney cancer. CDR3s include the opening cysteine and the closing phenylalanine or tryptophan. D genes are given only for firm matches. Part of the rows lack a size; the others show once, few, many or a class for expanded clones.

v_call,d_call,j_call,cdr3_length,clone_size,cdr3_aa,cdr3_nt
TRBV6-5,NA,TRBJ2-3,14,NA,CASGRMGSTDTQYF,TGTGCCAGCGGGCGGATGGGAAGCACAGATACGCAGTATTTT
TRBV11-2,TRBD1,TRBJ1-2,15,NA,CASSVGGFVNYGYTF,TGTGCCAGCAGCGTAGGGGGCTTCGTCAACTATGGCTACACCTTC
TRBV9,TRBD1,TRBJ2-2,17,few,CASSVAPGGENTGELFF,TGTGCCAGCAGCGTAGCTCCAGGGGGCGAGAACACCGGGGAGCTGTTTTTT
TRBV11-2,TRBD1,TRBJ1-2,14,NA,CASSWGQGNYGYTF,TGTGCCAGCAGCTGGGGACAGGGAAACTATGGCTACACCTTC
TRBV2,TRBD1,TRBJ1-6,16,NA,CASRTGGATPNSPLHF,TGTGCCAGTAGGACAGGGGGCGCGACTCCTAATTCACCCCTCCACTTT
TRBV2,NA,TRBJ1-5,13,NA,CASSLQGLEPQHF,TGTGCCAGCAGTTTACAGGGCTTGGAGCCCCAGCATTTT
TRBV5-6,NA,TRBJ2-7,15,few,CASSLKPDGKYEQYF,TGTGCCAGCAGCTTGAAGCCCGACGGCAAGTACGAGCAGTACTTC
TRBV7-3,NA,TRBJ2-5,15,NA,CASSLQGIGQETQYF,TGTGCCAGCAGCTTACAGGGGATAGGGCAAGAGACCCAGTACTTC
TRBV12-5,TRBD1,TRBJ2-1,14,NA,CASGIRDRGGEQFF,TGTGCTAGTGGTATCCGGGACAGGGGTGGTGAGCAGTTCTTC
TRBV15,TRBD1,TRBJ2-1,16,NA,CATSTDRGPSYNEQFF,TGTGCCACCAGCACTGACAGGGGACCCTCCTACAATGAGCAGTTCTTC
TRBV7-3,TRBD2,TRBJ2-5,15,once,CASRSMDGRQETQYF,TGTGCCAGCAGATCAATGGACGGGAGGCAAGAGACCCAGTACTTC
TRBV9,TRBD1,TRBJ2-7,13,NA,CASGTGDSYEQYF,TGTGCCAGCGGGACAGGGGATTCCTACGAGCAGTACTTC
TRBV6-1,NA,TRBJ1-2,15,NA,CASSTQGQGIGGYTF,TGTGCCAGCAGCACCCAGGGGCAGGGGATTGGCGGCTACACCTTC
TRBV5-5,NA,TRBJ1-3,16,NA,CASSLAVIDSGNTIYF,TGTGCCAGCAGCTTGGCCGTAATAGACTCTGGAAACACCATATATTTT
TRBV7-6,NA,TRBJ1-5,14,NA,CASSRDISNQPQHF,TGTGCCAGCAGCCGGGACATTAGCAATCAGCCCCAGCATTTT
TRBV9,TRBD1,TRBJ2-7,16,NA,CASSVVPDRGFYEQYF,TGTGCCAGCAGCGTAGTTCCGGACAGGGGGTTTTACGAGCAGTACTTC
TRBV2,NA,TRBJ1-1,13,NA,CASSEQRNTEAFF,TGTGCCAGCAGTGAACAGAGGAACACTGAAGCTTTCTTT
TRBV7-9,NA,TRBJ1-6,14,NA,CASSLAVTALELHF,TGTGCCAGCAGCTTAGCCGTGACAGCCCTAGAGCTCCACTTT
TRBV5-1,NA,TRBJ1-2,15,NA,CASSLGDGGSHGYTF,TGCGCCAGCAGCTTGGGTGACGGGGGCTCGCATGGCTACACCTTC
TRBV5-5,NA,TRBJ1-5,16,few,CASSLAQFDSNQPQHF,TGTGCCAGCAGCTTGGCGCAGTTCGATAGCAATCAGCCCCAGCATTTT
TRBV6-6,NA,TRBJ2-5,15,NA,CASSYGEEVQEAQYF,TGTGCCAGCAGTTACGGGGAAGAGGTACAAGAGGCCCAGTACTTC
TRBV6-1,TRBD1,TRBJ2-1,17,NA,CASSERFSGGKYNEQFF,TGTGCCAGCAGTGAGCGGTTTTCAGGGGGCAAGTACAATGAGCAGTTCTTC